This T cell receptor beta chain was recorded in a study of beta chain features in type 1 diabetes. Germline assignment: CDR1 SGHRS and CDR2 YFSETQ. V lost 0 bases to trimming and J lost 0 bases, with 9 bases between them. The CDR3 extends over 16 amino acids. Reverse transcription of all isolated RNA meant that expressed TCRB transcripts were sequenced. The data were produced by immunoSEQ multiplex PCR, yet TCRdb's version contains in-frame clones alone and is incomplete. Among roughly 340,000 clones, approximately 12% were seen once, and the ten largest hold 0.013% to 0.015%. On this clone: The target antigen is unknown.

General study findings and limits: Patients with Type 1 diabetes showed moderately but significantly shorter TCRB CDR3s in all four CD4+ subsets.

This sequence was found in a woman under 30 with type 1 diabetes. This chain uses TRBV5-1 with TRBJ1-4, with D perhaps matching TRBD1 (5 bases). The specimen sequenced was naive CD4+ T cells from blood. The CDR3 coding sequence is TGCGCCAGCAGCTTGGGGACAACCGCAACTAATGAAAAACTGTTTTTT. This gives the protein CASSLGTTATNEKLFF.